Included here is one T cell receptor beta chain sequence, with context. This record comes from a study of blood T cell repertoires in COVID-19. The wider study: Some COVID-19 samples were acute and others convalescent; all came from the United States, Italy and Spain. T cells, B-cell-depleted T cells, or PBMCs provided the cDNA or gDNA that served as material.

Original methodology: By means of reference gene primer amplification, nucleated cell counts were estimated. Profiled with immunoSEQ multiplex PCR; TCRdb holds only in-frame clones, not every one. That table is the source of V, J and clone size, and D and trimming were worked out from the DNA. The data contain about 63,000 clones, about 83% of them singletons. The trim removed 3 bases at V and 8 bases at J, leaving 7 bases unmatched. CDR3 length: 17 residues. CDR1 is SGHAT, CDR2 FQNNGV, per germline. This rearrangement joins TRBV11-2 to TRBJ2-1; 16 positions agree with TRBD2. The TCR was taken from an elderly woman with acute or convalescent COVID-19. The specimen was peripheral blood. In DNA, the CDR3 is TGTGCCAGCAGCTTGGGACTAGCGGGGGGGACCCTACATGAGCAGTTCTTC. Translated: CASSLGLAGGTLHEQFF.